Listed below are T cell receptor beta chains from one sample, sequenced in a study of shared clonotypes between healthy human individuals. Assay: immunoSEQ multiplex PCR; the TCRdb copy retains only in-frame clones and omits some. The data show a few million clones, approximately 96% seen once. The sequenced material came from naive CD4+ T cells sorted from blood. The receptors were gathered from a man aged 18 to 29 in good health. The CDR3 runs from the conserved cysteine through the conserved F or W. D genes are given only for firm matches. Expanded clones get a size class; other rows say once, few or many, or leave the size out.

D	V	J	size	CDR3	DNA
TRBD2	TRBV7-2	TRBJ2-7	-	CASSVSGGLDEQYF	TGTGCCAGCAGCGTTAGCGGGGGTTTAGACGAGCAGTACTTC
-	TRBV5-6	TRBJ1-4	-	CASSLWGLNEKLFF	TGTGCCAGCAGCTTATGGGGCTTGAATGAAAAACTGTTTTTT
TRBD1	TRBV11-2	TRBJ1-2	-	CASSLGTGGNYGYTF	TGTGCCAGCAGCTTAGGGACAGGGGGTAACTATGGCTACACCTTC
TRBD1	TRBV6-6	TRBJ2-5	-	CASPPGTGGAETQYF	TGTGCCAGCCCTCCGGGGACAGGGGGCGCGGAGACCCAGTACTTC
TRBD1	TRBV10-2	TRBJ1-4	-	CASSLQGGSEKLFF	TGCGCCAGCAGCTTACAGGGGGGGAGCGAAAAACTGTTTTTT
TRBD1	TRBV5-4	TRBJ1-1	-	CASSLGATGSTEAFF	TGTGCCAGCAGCTTGGGGGCGACAGGGAGCACTGAAGCTTTCTTT
TRBD1	TRBV11-2	TRBJ2-4	once	CASRSPGQGRVQYF	TGTGCCAGCAGGTCCCCGGGACAGGGTCGAGTTCAGTACTTC
-	TRBV19	TRBJ2-1	-	CASSKGLEQFF	TGTGCCAGTAGTAAGGGCCTCGAGCAGTTCTTC
-	TRBV5-8	TRBJ1-2	-	CASSLGQGPYGYTF	TGTGCCAGCAGCTTGGGTCAGGGACCCTATGGCTACACCTTC
-	TRBV23-1	TRBJ1-6	-	CASSQSGFIQGFNSPLHF	TGCGCCAGCAGTCAATCGGGCTTTATTCAGGGTTTCAATTCACCCCTCCACTTT
-	TRBV10-1	TRBJ1-1	-	CASSESTVRKAFF	TGCGCCAGCAGTGAGTCCACAGTAAGGAAAGCTTTCTTT
-	TRBV29-1	TRBJ2-2	once	CSVAGNTGELFF	TGCAGCGTTGCTGGGAACACCGGGGAGCTGTTTTTT
TRBD1	TRBV10-3	TRBJ2-1	-	CAISGGRDSYNEQFF	TGTGCCATCAGTGGCGGCCGGGACAGTTACAATGAGCAGTTCTTC
-	TRBV29-1	TRBJ2-1	-	CSVATVAYNEQFF	TGCAGCGTTGCGACGGTAGCCTACAATGAGCAGTTCTTC
-	TRBV6-6	TRBJ1-2	-	CASSPMGTYGYTF	TGTGCCAGCAGTCCCATGGGGACCTATGGCTACACCTTC
TRBD2	TRBV7-9	TRBJ2-3	once	CASSLFSGGADTQYF	TGTGCCAGCAGCTTATTCAGCGGGGGGGCAGATACGCAGTATTTT
-	TRBV6-5	TRBJ2-7	-	CATQRDISTNQQYF	TGTGCCACCCAACGGGACATTTCTACGAATCAGCAGTACTTC
-	TRBV5-1	TRBJ2-1	-	CASSPGFDYNEQFF	TGCGCCAGCAGTCCAGGCTTTGACTACAATGAGCAGTTCTTC
-	TRBV25-1	TRBJ2-7	-	CARLRRYF	TGTGCCAGACTGAGGCGGTACTTC
TRBD2	TRBV19	TRBJ2-1	-	CASGGLALSSYNEQFF	TGTGCCAGTGGGGGACTAGCGCTGAGCTCCTACAATGAGCAGTTCTTC
TRBD2	TRBV28	TRBJ2-1	-	CASTSAGLARNEQFF	TGTGCCAGCACGTCGGCGGGACTAGCAAGGAATGAGCAGTTCTTC
TRBD2	TRBV27	TRBJ2-1	-	CASSGYSSGSGNEQFF	TGTGCCAGCAGTGGGTACTCTAGCGGGAGCGGGAATGAGCAGTTCTTC
-	TRBV29-1	TRBJ2-5	-	CSVDSLGPIGETQYF	TGCAGCGTTGATTCACTTGGGCCAATTGGGGAGACCCAGTACTTC
TRBD1	TRBV6-1	TRBJ1-1	-	CASRGQGGYTEAFF	TGTGCCAGCAGAGGACAGGGGGGATACACTGAAGCTTTCTTT
TRBD1	TRBV2	TRBJ2-7	-	CASSESGQGSYEQYF	TGTGCCAGCAGTGAATCTGGACAGGGAAGCTACGAGCAGTACTTC
-	TRBV7-2	TRBJ2-5	-	CASSNFGLQETQYF	TGTGCCAGCAGCAACTTCGGGCTTCAAGAGACCCAGTACTTC
TRBD1	TRBV6-1	TRBJ2-7	once	CASSEGTGPYEQYF	TGTGCCAGCAGTGAAGGGACAGGGCCCTACGAGCAGTACTTC